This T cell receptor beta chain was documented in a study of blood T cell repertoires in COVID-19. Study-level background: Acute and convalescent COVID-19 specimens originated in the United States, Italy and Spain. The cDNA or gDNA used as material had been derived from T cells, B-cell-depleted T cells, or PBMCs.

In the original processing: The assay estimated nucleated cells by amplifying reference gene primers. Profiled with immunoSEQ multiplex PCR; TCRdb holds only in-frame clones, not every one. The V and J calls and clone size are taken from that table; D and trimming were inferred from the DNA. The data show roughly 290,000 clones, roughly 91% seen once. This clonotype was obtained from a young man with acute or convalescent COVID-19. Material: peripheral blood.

CDR3 DNA: TGTGCCAGCAGCTTCGGGTCAGACTTAGCTTTCTTT. It yields the protein CASSFGSDLAFF. V and J are TRBV5-6 and TRBJ1-1; D ambiguous. Trimming removed 2 bases from V and 10 bases from J, with 12 bases in between. CDR1 is SGHDT, CDR2 YYEEEE, per germline. This CDR3 region has 12 residues. The variable domain in full, completed from reference TRBV5-6 and TRBJ1-1, reads DAGVTQSPTHLIKTRGQQVTLRCSPKSGHDTVSWYQQALGQGPQFIFQYYEEEERQRGNFPDRFSGHQFPNYSSELNVNALLLGDSALYLCASSFGSDLAFFGQGTRLTVV.